These 3 T cell receptor beta chains were sequenced from one sample in a study of cytomegalovirus exposure and HLA in healthy donors. Primers for the PCR totalled 60 Vbeta and 13 Jbeta. The repertoire was sequenced with immunoSEQ multiplex PCR; TCRdb's copy has only in-frame clones and lacks some. This sample has fewer than 200,000 clones, with roughly 73% found just once. Sequenced: PBMCs. The origin of the receptors is a woman under 40 in good health and CMV-seronegative.

This chain connects TRBV15 to TRBJ1-2, with D perhaps TRBD1 (6 bases). CDR1 and CDR2 (germline): LNHNV, YYDKDF (reference sequence). CDR3 length: 15 amino acids. Trimming stripped 0 bases from V and 5 bases from J, with 13 bases between. The CDR3 sequence is CATSRDHGQGYGYTF. The CDR3 bases are TGTGCCACCAGCAGAGATCATGGGCAGGGGTATGGCTACACCTTC.

The chain has TRBV7-3 and TRBJ2-7, with TRBD2 identical over 11 bases. The germline gives CDR1 SGHTA, CDR2 FQGTGA. This CDR3 region has 15 residues. Trimming at V came to 3 bases and at J to 2 bases, leaving 3 bases not matched to a gene. The CDR3 sequence: CASSFLAGGTYEQYF. The CDR3 DNA reads TGTGCCAGCAGCTTTCTAGCGGGGGGAACCTACGAGCAGTACTTC.

V is TRBV2 and J is TRBJ2-7, with TRBD2 identical over 8 bases. V lost 8 bases, J lost 9 bases, and 9 bases stayed unmatched. The CDR3 has 12 residues. The germline CDR1 and CDR2 sequences are SNHLY and FYNNEI. The CDR3 region is CASRFAGGGQYF. The CDR3 coding sequence is TGTGCCAGCCGTTTCGCCGGGGGGGGGCAGTACTTC.